The 28 T cell receptor beta chains below all came from one sample that was sequenced in a study of beta chain features in type 1 diabetes. Study-level points and caveats: Shorter TCRB CDR3s, moderately but significantly so, were found in Type 1 diabetes patients in all four CD4+ subsets.

What was sequenced were expressed TCRB transcripts, since all of the isolated RNA had been reverse transcribed. Profiling relied on immunoSEQ multiplex PCR, and the TCRdb table lists in-frame clones only, not all of them. In the table there are 300,000 to 400,000 clones, around 9.7% of which are singletons. Their cognate antigens are unknown. The specimen sequenced was central memory CD4+ T cells from blood. Source of these receptors: a man under 40 with type 1 diabetes.

The DNA of the CDR3 is TGTGCCAGCAGCGGGACAGGGGAGAGACCTGGAAACACCATATATTTT. Amino acids: CASSGTGERPGNTIYF. V gene TRBV9 combines with J gene TRBJ1-3, with 9 bases lining up with TRBD1. Trimming removed 3 bases from V and 2 bases from J; junction bases left unmatched: 6. The germline V gene has CDR1 SGDLS and CDR2 YYNGEE. The CDR3 is 16 amino acids.

This clone was observed a few times. This sequence joins TRBV5-1 and TRBJ1-1; no clear D. The CDR3 has 14 amino acids. Between the trimmed V and J ends, which lost 0 bases and 0 bases, there was a span of 6 bases. CDR1 and CDR2 from the germline V gene are SGHRS and YFSETQ. CDR3 sequence reads: CASSLGQMNTEAFF. In nucleotides, the CDR3 is TGCGCCAGCAGCTTGGGGCAAATGAACACTGAAGCTTTCTTT.

At least ten counts were recorded for this clone. The chain links TRBV23-1 to TRBJ1-5; no clear D gene. TRBV23-1 is known as an ORF, though its function is uncertain. The CDR3 runs 17 residues. Trimming removed 3 bases at V and 4 bases at J, with 19 bases between. CDR3 bases: TGCGCCAGCAGTCACCCCTCCCGGGTCCGCTTGAATCAGCCCCAGCATTTT. Its translation is CASSHPSRVRLNQPQHF.

The genes are TRBV9 and TRBJ2-2; 7 positions agree with TRBD1. The junction had 14 bases not matched to a gene; V was cut back by 1 base and J by 5 bases. CDR1 and CDR2 (germline): SGDLS, YYNGEE. The CDR3 contains 18 residues. The CDR3: CASSVIVPTGMRTGELFF. The CDR3 DNA follows: TGTGCCAGCAGCGTAATAGTCCCGACAGGGATGCGGACCGGGGAGCTGTTTTTT.

This clone was counted only a few times. The chain couples TRBV7-9 to TRBJ2-1, with 11 bases identical to TRBD2. With 1 base clipped from V and 3 bases from J, the junction kept 2 bases outside the gene matches. The CDR3 runs to 16 residues. CDR1 and CDR2 (germline): SEHNR, FQNEAQ (reference sequence). The DNA for the CDR3 is TGTGCCAGCAGCTTAGATACTAGCGGGGGCTACAATGAGCAGTTCTTC. Its protein product is CASSLDTSGGYNEQFF.

This clone was counted only a few times. This chain uses TRBV7-9 with TRBJ2-2; D is tentatively TRBD1 or TRBD2 (6 bases each). Germline-derived CDR1 and CDR2 are SEHNR and FQNEAQ (reference sequence). The CDR3 contains 15 residues. Trimming took 5 bases from V and 8 from J, leaving 18 bases between them. The CDR3 DNA follows: TGTGCCAGCAGCCTCCGGGGGCCGGAACCGGGGGAGCTGTTTTTT. Protein sequence: CASSLRGPEPGELFF.

This clone was observed many times. The rearrangement links TRBV2 to TRBJ1-4; a weak D match, TRBD1 (5 bases). CDR3 length: 13 amino acids. V gave up 7 bases and J gave up 5 bases, with 11 bases separating them. Germline V CDR1 and CDR2: SNHLY, FYNNEI. The CDR3 region is CASIKTDNEKLFF. CDR3 bases: TGTGCCAGCATAAAGACAGACAATGAAAAACTGTTTTTT.

This clone was recorded a few times. V is TRBV5-1 and J is TRBJ1-2; 10 bases are a match to TRBD1. CDR1 is SGHRS, CDR2 YFSETQ, per germline. V shed 4 bases, J shed 4 bases, and the junction held 7 bases outside the gene matches. This CDR3 is 15 amino acids long. The CDR3 protein is CASSVDRGQGYGYTF. The CDR3 DNA reads TGCGCCAGCAGCGTAGACAGGGGGCAAGGCTATGGCTACACCTTC.

This rearrangement joins TRBV11-2 to TRBJ1-5; 8 positions agree with TRBD1. Germline lookup yields CDR1 SGHAT and CDR2 FQNNGV. CDR3 length: 15 residues. The junction had 7 bases not matched to a gene; V was cut back by 3 bases and J by 6 bases. The CDR3 here is CASSLTDRGRQPQHF. The DNA for the CDR3 is TGTGCCAGCAGCTTGACCGACAGGGGACGTCAGCCCCAGCATTTT.

A few counts support this clone. This chain links TRBV5-1 with TRBJ1-3, with D perhaps TRBD1 (5 bases). V was shortened by 4 bases and J by 0 bases, with 11 bases between the two germline ends. The germline gives CDR1 SGHRS, CDR2 YFSETQ. This CDR3 comprises 15 residues. In DNA form, the CDR3 reads TGCGCCAGCAGCGCCGGGACGGCCTCTGGAAACACCATATATTTT. Translating it yields CASSAGTASGNTIYF.

The rearrangement joins TRBV9 to TRBJ2-1; D uncertain. The CDR3 has 15 residues. Trimming removed 0 bases at V and 5 bases at J, with 12 bases between. Per germline, CDR1 SGDLS and CDR2 YYNGEE. CDR3 protein: CASSVGRSRDNEQFF. The CDR3, as DNA: TGTGCCAGCAGCGTAGGCCGGAGTCGGGACAATGAGCAGTTCTTC.

This chain links TRBV2 with TRBJ1-4; D possibly corresponds to TRBD1 (5 bases). Per the germline V gene, CDR1 is SNHLY and CDR2 is FYNNEI. V was pared by 3 bases and J by 8 bases, with 13 bases between. CDR3 length: 14 residues. The CDR3 sequence: CASSDQGADEKLFF. CDR3 in DNA: TGTGCCAGCAGTGACCAGGGTGCAGACGAAAAACTGTTTTTT.

The gene calls are TRBV19 and TRBJ1-2; the D gene is possibly TRBD1 (5 bases). This CDR3 is 13 amino acids long. Germline V lookup: CDR1 LNHDA, CDR2 SQIVND (reference sequence). Trimming left V 5 bases short and J 4 bases short, with 11 bases between. The CDR3 protein is CASSRDGLYGYTF. In nucleotides, the CDR3 is TGTGCCAGTAGTCGGGACGGCCTCTATGGCTACACCTTC. Complete variable domain (other parts from reference TRBV19 and TRBJ1-2): DGGITQSPKYLFRKEGQNVTLSCEQNLNHDAMYWYRQDPGQGLRLIYYSQIVNDFQKGDIAEGYSVSREKKESFPLTVTSAQKNPTAFYLCASSRDGLYGYTFGSGTRLTVV.

The chain uses TRBV5-6 and TRBJ1-6, with D hard to call. This CDR3 is built from 15 residues. Trimming removed 2 bases at V and 5 bases at J, with 11 bases between. Germline V CDR1 and CDR2: SGHDT, YYEEEE. CDR3 protein: CASSFMGQDNSPLHF. For the CDR3, the DNA is TGTGCCAGCAGCTTTATGGGCCAGGATAATTCACCCCTCCACTTT.

There are a few counts of this clone. The V call is TRBV7-9, the J call TRBJ2-1; the D gene is possibly TRBD2 (6 bases). The V end was cut by 3 bases, the J end by 6 bases, with 18 bases between. CDR1 is SEHNR, CDR2 FQNEAQ, per germline (reference sequence). CDR3 length: 16 amino acids. The CDR3: CASSLPGLTRGNEQFF. CDR3 nucleotides: TGTGCCAGCAGCTTGCCGGGACTTACACGGGGCAATGAGCAGTTCTTC.

This clone was detected only a few times. The chain joins TRBV10-3 to TRBJ1-2; D unclear. This CDR3 has 13 amino acids. V was pared by 2 bases and J by 2 bases, with 6 bases between. From germline, CDR1 is ENHRY and CDR2 SYGVKD. CDR3 nucleotides: TGTGCCATCAGTGAGGGTCAGAACTATGGCTACACCTTC. Translated: CAISEGQNYGYTF.

The sample holds a few counts of this clone. CDR3 protein: CASEAGTAYNEQFF. For the CDR3, the DNA is TGTGCCAGCGAAGCCGGGACGGCCTACAATGAGCAGTTCTTC. The chain employs TRBV19 and TRBJ2-1; D assignment may be TRBD1 or TRBD2 (5 bases each). Per germline, CDR1 LNHDA and CDR2 SQIVND (reference sequence). Trimming pared 9 bases from V and 2 bases from J, leaving 14 bases between. This CDR3 is 14 amino acids long.

This clone was detected a few times. The chain carries TRBV25-1 and TRBJ1-1; D may be TRBD1 (6 bases). V was clipped by 3 bases and J by 6 bases, with 11 bases between them. Germline assignment: CDR1 MGHDK and CDR2 SYGVNS. The CDR3 length is 13 residues. In DNA, the CDR3 is TGTGCCAGCAGTGAGGGGGCCCGAGCTGAAGCTTTCTTT. Translating it yields CASSEGARAEAFF.

This clone was detected a few times. The V call is TRBV11-2, the J call TRBJ2-1; 9 bases fit TRBD2. The J segment lost 9 bases and the V segment lost 5 bases, leaving 5 bases of the junction unmatched. In germline, CDR1 is SGHAT, CDR2 FQNNGV. The CDR3 runs 13 residues. The CDR3 is CASSQLLAGEQFF. As DNA, the CDR3 is TGTGCCAGCAGCCAACTACTAGCGGGTGAGCAGTTCTTC.

The chain employs TRBV10-3 and TRBJ2-7; D assignment may be TRBD1 or TRBD2 (5 bases each). V lost 6 bases, J lost 2 bases, and 11 bases lay in between. CDR1 and CDR2 (germline): ENHRY, SYGVKD. This CDR3 region has 13 residues. The CDR3 nucleotides read TGTGCCATCAGGCCGGGACCCACCTACGAGCAGTACTTC. This gives the protein CAIRPGPTYEQYF.

This clone was counted only a few times. The chain has TRBV7-2 and TRBJ1-2, with D tentatively TRBD1 (5 bases). The CDR3 is 15 residues long. Trimming shortened V by 0 bases and J by 3 bases, and 11 bases separated the two germline ends. Germline V CDR1 and CDR2: SGHTA, FQGNSA. CDR3 nucleotides: TGTGCCAGCAGCTTAGCGGACGGGGGTGACTATGGCTACACCTTC. It specifies CASSLADGGDYGYTF.

The chain employs TRBV2 and TRBJ2-7; no definite D call. CDR1 is SNHLY and CDR2 is FYNNEI in the germline V gene. Trimming cost V 9 bases and J 3 bases, with 15 bases left between them. The CDR3 has 13 residues. CDR3 residues: CASLAPEYYEQYF. The CDR3 coding sequence is TGTGCCAGTCTCGCCCCCGAATACTACGAGCAGTACTTC. Complete variable domain (other parts from reference TRBV2 and TRBJ2-7): EPEVTQTPSHQVTQMGQEVILRCVPISNHLYFYWYRQILGQKVEFLVSFYNNEISEKSEIFDDQFSVERPDGSNFTLKIRSTKLEDSAMYFCASLAPEYYEQYFGPGTRLTVT.

A note on this clone: This same CDR3 is encoded by further DNA sequences in the sample. In DNA form, the CDR3 reads TGCGCCAGCAGCCCTGGACAGGGTGGAACTGAAGCTTTCTTT. It codes for CASSPGQGGTEAFF. The chain is built from TRBV5-1 and TRBJ1-1; 8 nucleotides align to TRBD1. Per the germline V gene, CDR1 is SGHRS and CDR2 is YFSETQ. The CDR3 extends over 14 amino acids. Trimming took 4 bases from V and 5 from J; bases not matched to a gene: 7.

This clone occurred many times. V is TRBV29-1 and J is TRBJ2-3; no definite D call. Germline loops: CDR1 SQVTM, CDR2 ANQGSEA. V shed 6 bases and J shed 6 bases, with 13 bases lying between them. The CDR3 length is 12 residues. The CDR3 is CSVRSTTDTQYF. The CDR3, as DNA: TGCAGCGTCAGGTCCACTACCGATACGCAGTATTTT.

The J gene is TRBJ1-2, the V gene TRBV2, with 11 bases lining up with TRBD1. J lost 4 bases, V lost 7 bases, and 5 bases had no gene match. The CDR3 spans 14 residues. The germline CDR1 and CDR2 sequences are SNHLY and FYNNEI. The CDR3 reads CASTGTGGSYGYTF. DNA of the CDR3: TGTGCCAGCACCGGGACAGGGGGGAGCTATGGCTACACCTTC.

The V call is TRBV5-6, the J call TRBJ1-2, with TRBD1 as a possible D gene (6 bases). Between the trimmed V and J ends, which lost 0 bases and 4 bases, there was a span of 10 bases. CDR1 and CDR2 (germline): SGHDT, YYEEEE. This CDR3 is built from 14 residues. The CDR3 is CASSLDVTGYGYTF. The CDR3 DNA reads as TGTGCCAGCAGCTTGGATGTGACAGGCTATGGCTACACCTTC.

J is TRBJ1-6 and V is TRBV6-1, with D possibly being TRBD1 (5 bases). The CDR3 loop spans 19 amino acids. V dropped 4 bases and J dropped 0 bases, with 19 bases sitting between them. Per the germline V gene, CDR1 is MNHNS and CDR2 is SASEGT. The CDR3 DNA reads as TGTGCCAGCAGTGCCACCCGGGGGAAGGGTAGCTCCTATAATTCACCCCTCCACTTT. Protein sequence: CASSATRGKGSSYNSPLHF.

The rearrangement links TRBV7-9 to TRBJ1-1; D is unresolved. Germline CDR1 SEHNR, CDR2 FQNEAQ (reference sequence). V shed 3 bases and J shed 5 bases, with 16 bases lying between them. This CDR3 is 15 amino acids long. CDR3 in DNA: TGTGCCAGCAGCTTTGGTAAGGGAAGGGAAACTGAAGCTTTCTTT. It specifies CASSFGKGRETEAFF.